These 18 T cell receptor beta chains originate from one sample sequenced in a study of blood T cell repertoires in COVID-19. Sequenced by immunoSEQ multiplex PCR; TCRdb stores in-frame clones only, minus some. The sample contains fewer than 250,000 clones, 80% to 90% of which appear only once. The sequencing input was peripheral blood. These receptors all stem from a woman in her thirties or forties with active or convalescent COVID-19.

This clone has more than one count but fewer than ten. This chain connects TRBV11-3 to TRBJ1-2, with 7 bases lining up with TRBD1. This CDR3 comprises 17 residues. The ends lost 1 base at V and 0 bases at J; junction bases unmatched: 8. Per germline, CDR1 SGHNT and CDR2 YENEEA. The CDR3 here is CASSLGPDRDPNYGYTF. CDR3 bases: TGTGCCAGCAGCTTAGGACCCGACAGGGACCCTAACTATGGCTACACCTTC.

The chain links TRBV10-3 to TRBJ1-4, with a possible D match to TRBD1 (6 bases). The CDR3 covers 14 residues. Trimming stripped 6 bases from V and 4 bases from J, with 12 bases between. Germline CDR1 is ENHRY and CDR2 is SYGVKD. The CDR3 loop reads CAIRPTGLNEKLFF. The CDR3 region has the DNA TGTGCCATCAGACCGACAGGCCTTAATGAAAAACTGTTTTTT.

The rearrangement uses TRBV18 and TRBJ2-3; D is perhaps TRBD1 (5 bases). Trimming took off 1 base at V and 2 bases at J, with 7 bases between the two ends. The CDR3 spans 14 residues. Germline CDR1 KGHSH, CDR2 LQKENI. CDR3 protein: CASSPRTNTDTQYF. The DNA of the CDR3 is TGTGCCAGCTCACCACGGACAAACACAGATACGCAGTATTTT.

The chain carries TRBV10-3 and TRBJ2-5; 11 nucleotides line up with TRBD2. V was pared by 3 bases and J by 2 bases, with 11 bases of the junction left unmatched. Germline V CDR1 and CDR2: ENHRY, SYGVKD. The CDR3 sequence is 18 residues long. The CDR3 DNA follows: TGTGCCATCAGTGATTGGCTAGCGGGGGGCCCGCGGCAAGAGACCCAGTACTTC. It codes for CAISDWLAGGPRQETQYF.

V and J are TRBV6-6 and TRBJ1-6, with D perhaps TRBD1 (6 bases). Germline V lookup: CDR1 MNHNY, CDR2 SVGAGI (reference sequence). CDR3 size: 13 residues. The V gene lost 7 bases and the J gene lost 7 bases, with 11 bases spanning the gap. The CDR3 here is CASTGQPNSPLHF. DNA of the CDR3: TGTGCCAGCACTGGACAGCCGAATTCACCCCTCCACTTT.

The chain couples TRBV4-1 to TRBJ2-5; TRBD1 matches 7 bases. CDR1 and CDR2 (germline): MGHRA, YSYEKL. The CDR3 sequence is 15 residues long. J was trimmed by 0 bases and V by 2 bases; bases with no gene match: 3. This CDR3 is CASSQPTGNQETQYF. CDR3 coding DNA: TGCGCCAGCAGCCAACCGACAGGGAACCAAGAGACCCAGTACTTC.

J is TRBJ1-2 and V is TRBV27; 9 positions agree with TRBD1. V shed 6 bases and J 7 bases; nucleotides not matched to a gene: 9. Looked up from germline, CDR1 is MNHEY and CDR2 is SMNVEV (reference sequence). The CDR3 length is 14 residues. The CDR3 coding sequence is TGTGCCAGCAGCCCATTTGGGACAGGGTTTGGCTACACCTTC. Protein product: CASSPFGTGFGYTF.

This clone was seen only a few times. CDR3 in amino acids: CASSIAPVYEQYF. The CDR3 DNA follows: TGTGCCAGTAGCATCGCCCCAGTCTACGAGCAGTACTTC. The J gene is TRBJ2-7, the V gene TRBV19, with D hard to call. The CDR3 extends over 13 amino acids. CDR1 is LNHDA, CDR2 SQIVND, per germline (reference sequence). V lost 6 bases to trimming and J lost 3 bases, with 12 bases between them.

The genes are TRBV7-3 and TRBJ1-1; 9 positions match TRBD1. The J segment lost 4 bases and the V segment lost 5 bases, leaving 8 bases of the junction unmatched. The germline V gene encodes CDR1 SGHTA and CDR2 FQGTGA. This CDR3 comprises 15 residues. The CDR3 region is CASSPNRGPATEAFF. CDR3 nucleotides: TGTGCCAGCAGCCCCAACAGGGGGCCGGCCACTGAAGCTTTCTTT.

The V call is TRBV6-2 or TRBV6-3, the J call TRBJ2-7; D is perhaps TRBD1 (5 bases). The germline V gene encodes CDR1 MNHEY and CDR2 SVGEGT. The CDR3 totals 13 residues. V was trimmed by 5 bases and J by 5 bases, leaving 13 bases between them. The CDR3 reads CASSLYSGNEQYF. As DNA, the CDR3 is TGTGCCAGCAGTCTCTATTCAGGGAACGAGCAGTACTTC.

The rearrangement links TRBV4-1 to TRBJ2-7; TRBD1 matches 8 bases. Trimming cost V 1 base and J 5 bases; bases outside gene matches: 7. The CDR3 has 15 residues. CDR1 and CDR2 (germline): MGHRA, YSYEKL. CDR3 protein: CASSQGPGGWDEQYF. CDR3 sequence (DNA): TGCGCCAGCAGCCAAGGCCCAGGGGGCTGGGACGAGCAGTACTTC.

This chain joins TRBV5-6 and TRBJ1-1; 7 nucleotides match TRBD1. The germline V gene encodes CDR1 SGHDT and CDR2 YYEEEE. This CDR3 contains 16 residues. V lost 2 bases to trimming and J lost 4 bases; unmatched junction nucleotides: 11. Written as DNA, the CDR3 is TGTGCCAGCAGCTTTGTTCGGGCAGGGGGAGGCACTGAAGCTTTCTTT. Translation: CASSFVRAGGGTEAFF.

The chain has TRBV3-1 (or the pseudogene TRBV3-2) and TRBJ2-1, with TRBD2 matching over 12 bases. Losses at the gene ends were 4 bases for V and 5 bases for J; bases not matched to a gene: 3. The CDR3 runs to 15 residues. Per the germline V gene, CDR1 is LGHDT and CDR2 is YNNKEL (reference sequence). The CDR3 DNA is TGTGCCAGCAGCCTAAGGACTAGCGGGGACAATGAGCAGTTCTTC. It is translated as CASSLRTSGDNEQFF.

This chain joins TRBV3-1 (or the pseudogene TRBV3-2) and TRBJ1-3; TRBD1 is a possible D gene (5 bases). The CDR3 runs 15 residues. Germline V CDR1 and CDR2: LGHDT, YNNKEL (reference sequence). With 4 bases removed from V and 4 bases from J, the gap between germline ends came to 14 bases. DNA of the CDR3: TGTGCCAGCAGCCCCCGGGACTTCTCGGGAAACACCATATATTTT. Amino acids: CASSPRDFSGNTIYF.

The CDR3 nucleotides are TGCGCCAGCAGCCCGGGACAGTACACCGGGGAGCTGTTTTTT. This encodes CASSPGQYTGELFF. J is TRBJ2-2 and V is TRBV5-1; 7 bases align to TRBD1. From germline, CDR1 is SGHRS and CDR2 YFSETQ. V shed 4 bases and J 3 bases; nucleotides not matched to a gene: 3. This CDR3 has 14 residues.

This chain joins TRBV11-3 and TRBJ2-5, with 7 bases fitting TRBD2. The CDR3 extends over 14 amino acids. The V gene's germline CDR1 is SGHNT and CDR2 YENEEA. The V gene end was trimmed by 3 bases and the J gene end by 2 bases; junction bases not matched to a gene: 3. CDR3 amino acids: CASSFSGSQETQYF. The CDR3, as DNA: TGTGCCAGCAGCTTTAGCGGGTCTCAAGAGACCCAGTACTTC. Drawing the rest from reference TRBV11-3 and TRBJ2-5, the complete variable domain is EAGVVQSPRYKIIEKKQPVAFWCNPISGHNTLYWYLQNLGQGPELLIRYENEEAVDDSQLPKDRFSAERLKGVDSTLKIQPAELGDSAVYLCASSFSGSQETQYFGPGTRLLVL.

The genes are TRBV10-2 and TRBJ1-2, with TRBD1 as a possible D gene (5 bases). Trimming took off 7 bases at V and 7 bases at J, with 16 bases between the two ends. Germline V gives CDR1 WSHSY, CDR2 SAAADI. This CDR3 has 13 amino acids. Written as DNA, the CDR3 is TGCGCCAGCACCGCAGCTCTTAGGGGTGGCTACACCTTC. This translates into CASTAALRGGYTF.

The CDR3 sequence is CASTRTGGRETQYF. The CDR3 DNA follows: TGTGCCAGCACCCGGACAGGGGGAAGGGAGACCCAGTACTTC. V gene TRBV6-5 combines with J gene TRBJ2-5; 10 nucleotides align to TRBD1. There are 14 residues in the CDR3. V dropped 7 bases and J dropped 5; count of bases not matched to a gene: 7. The germline V gene has CDR1 MNHEY and CDR2 SVGAGI.